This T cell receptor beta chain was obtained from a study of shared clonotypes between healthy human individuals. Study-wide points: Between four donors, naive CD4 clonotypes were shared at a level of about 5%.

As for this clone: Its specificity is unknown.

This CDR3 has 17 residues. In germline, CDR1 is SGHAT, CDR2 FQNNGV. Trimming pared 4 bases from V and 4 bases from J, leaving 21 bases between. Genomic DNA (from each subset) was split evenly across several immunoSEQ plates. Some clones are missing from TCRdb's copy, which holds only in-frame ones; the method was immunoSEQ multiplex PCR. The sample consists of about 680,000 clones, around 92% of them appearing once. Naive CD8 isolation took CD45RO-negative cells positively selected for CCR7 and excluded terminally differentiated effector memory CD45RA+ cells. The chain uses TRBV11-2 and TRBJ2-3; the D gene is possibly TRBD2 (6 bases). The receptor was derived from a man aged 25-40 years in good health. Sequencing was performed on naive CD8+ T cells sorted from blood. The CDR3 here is CASSSWPDASAPDTQYF. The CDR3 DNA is TGTGCCAGCAGCTCCTGGCCTGATGCTAGCGCCCCAGATACGCAGTATTTT.